The 13 T cell receptor beta chains below all came from one sample that was sequenced in a study of T-cell reconstitution after alpha-beta-depleted transplantation in children. The authors prepared the TCRbeta library with unique molecular identifiers. A single record per CDR3 protein comes from TCRdb applying MiXCR to the PCR reads. This table holds fewer than 750,000 distinct CDR3 sequences, roughly 24% found once. The sample consisted of PBMCs, mostly from graft donor cells, taken 360 days after TCRalphabeta/CD19-depleted stem cell transplant. Source of these receptors: a boy in the first two years of life who had a stem cell transplant for acute myeloid leukemia, so the T cells may come from the graft donor.

The table lists this clonotype with a few counts. V and J are TRBV7-9 and TRBJ2-3, with TRBD2 matching over 9 bases. CDR1 SEHNR and CDR2 FQNEAQ come from the germline V gene (reference sequence). The CDR3 runs 17 residues. V shed 5 bases and J 3 bases; nucleotides not matched to a gene: 12. CDR3 DNA sequence: TGTGCCAGCAGCCCCTCTGCGGGGGGGCCTAGGACAGATACGCAGTATTTT. Protein product: CASSPSAGGPRTDTQYF.

This clonotype was observed a few times. V and J are TRBV12-3 or TRBV12-4 and TRBJ2-4; possible D gene TRBD2, 6 bases. Deletions cut 6 bases from V and 0 bases from J, with 9 bases between. The CDR3 consists of 14 residues. In DNA, the CDR3 is TGTGCCAGCAGATGGGGACTAGCCAAAAACATTCAGTACTTC. Encoded protein: CASRWGLAKNIQYF.

V gene TRBV24-1 combines with J gene TRBJ2-1; possibly TRBD1 or TRBD2 for D (6 bases each). V was cut by 5 bases and J by 2 bases, with 9 bases left in between. This CDR3 is built from 14 residues. Germline-derived CDR1 and CDR2 are KGHDR and SFDVKD. This chain's CDR3 is CATSGGATYNEQFF. The CDR3 DNA sequence: TGTGCCACCAGTGGGGGGGCAACCTACAATGAGCAGTTCTTC.

This clonotype was observed at least ten times. The gene calls are TRBV12-3 or TRBV12-4 and TRBJ1-6, with D possibly being TRBD1 (6 bases). V lost 7 bases, J lost 8 bases, and 9 bases lay in between. The CDR3 is 12 residues long. The CDR3 spells CASTRGYSPLHF. CDR3 DNA: TGTGCCAGCACTAGGGGGTATTCACCCCTCCACTTT.

This clonotype was recorded many times. V and J are TRBV27 and TRBJ2-5, with 7 bases lining up with TRBD1. The CDR3 consists of 12 residues. Germline V gene lookup returns CDR1 MNHEY and CDR2 SMNVEV (reference sequence). After removal of 9 bases from V and 1 base from J, the junction contained 2 bases not matched to a gene. CDR3 DNA sequence: TGTGCCAGGAGACAGGGCCAAGAGACCCAGTACTTC. Residues: CARRQGQETQYF.

This rearrangement joins TRBV27 to TRBJ2-3; 8 bases are shared with TRBD1. The V segment lost 3 bases and the J segment 4 bases; nucleotides outside the gene matches: 3. The CDR3 extends over 14 amino acids. Germline-derived CDR1 and CDR2 are MNHEY and SMNVEV (reference sequence). This chain's CDR3 is CASSLTTGADTQYF. CDR3 coding DNA: TGTGCCAGCAGTTTGACGACAGGGGCAGATACGCAGTATTTT.

This chain links TRBV12-3 or TRBV12-4 with TRBJ2-5; unclear D gene. Trimming removed 4 bases at V and 6 bases at J, with 18 bases between. This CDR3 is 15 amino acids long. CDR3 sequence reads: CASSSPVGLGQTQYF. In DNA form, the CDR3 reads TGTGCCAGCAGTTCCCCCGTAGGGCTCGGACAGACCCAGTACTTC.

This clonotype was observed a handful of times. J is TRBJ2-2 and V is TRBV10-3; 12 positions match TRBD1. Trimming at V came to 5 bases and at J to 6 bases, leaving 4 bases not matched to a gene. The CDR3 runs 15 residues. Germline V gene lookup returns CDR1 ENHRY and CDR2 SYGVKD. Here the CDR3 reads CAISPGQGASGELFF. The CDR3 nucleotides read TGTGCCATCAGTCCGGGACAGGGGGCATCCGGGGAGCTGTTTTTT.

This clonotype was recorded many times. The V call is TRBV20-1, the J call TRBJ1-6; perhaps TRBD1 as D (5 bases). The ends were cut back, 1 base at V and 12 bases at J, with 25 bases in the middle. This CDR3 contains 17 residues. Germline CDR1 DFQATT, CDR2 SNEGSKA (reference sequence). The CDR3 is CSARGAVSGLPVEPLHF. The CDR3 region has the DNA TGCAGTGCTAGAGGGGCCGTTTCAGGGCTCCCCGTGGAACCCCTCCACTTT.

This clonotype came up a few times. The V gene is TRBV5-1, the J gene TRBJ2-3; TRBD2 is a possible D gene (6 bases). Trimming took off 0 bases at V and 8 bases at J, with 13 bases between the two ends. CDR3 size: 14 residues. CDR1 is SGHRS, CDR2 YFSETQ, per germline. CDR3 protein: CASSLARRGGTQYF. The DNA for the CDR3 is TGCGCCAGCAGCTTGGCCAGGAGGGGTGGTACGCAGTATTTT.

The chain uses TRBV20-1 and TRBJ2-3; D is unresolved. Trimming pared 2 bases from V and 0 bases from J, leaving 12 bases between. CDR3 length equals 15 residues. The germline V gene has CDR1 DFQATT and CDR2 SNEGSKA (reference sequence). The CDR3 region has the DNA TGCAGTGCTAGACAATACGGAACTAGCACAGATACGCAGTATTTT. This codes for CSARQYGTSTDTQYF.

This clonotype has at least ten counts. V and J are TRBV29-1 and TRBJ2-7, with 7 bases fitting TRBD1. This CDR3 spans 15 amino acids. Losses at the gene ends were 6 bases for V and 4 bases for J; bases not matched to a gene: 15. Germline-derived CDR1 and CDR2 are SQVTM and ANQGSEA. The CDR3 DNA sequence: TGCAGCGTGGGGATGGACAGGATGGGCCAATACGAGCAGTACTTC. This encodes CSVGMDRMGQYEQYF.

The chain combines TRBV6-1 with TRBJ2-7; 12 positions agree with TRBD2. This CDR3 has 15 amino acids. The ends lost 7 bases at V and 2 bases at J; junction bases unmatched: 6. CDR1 MNHNS and CDR2 SASEGT come from the germline V gene. The CDR3 sequence is CASTLTSGGPYEQYF. The CDR3 DNA follows: TGTGCCAGCACCCTTACTAGCGGGGGGCCCTACGAGCAGTACTTC.